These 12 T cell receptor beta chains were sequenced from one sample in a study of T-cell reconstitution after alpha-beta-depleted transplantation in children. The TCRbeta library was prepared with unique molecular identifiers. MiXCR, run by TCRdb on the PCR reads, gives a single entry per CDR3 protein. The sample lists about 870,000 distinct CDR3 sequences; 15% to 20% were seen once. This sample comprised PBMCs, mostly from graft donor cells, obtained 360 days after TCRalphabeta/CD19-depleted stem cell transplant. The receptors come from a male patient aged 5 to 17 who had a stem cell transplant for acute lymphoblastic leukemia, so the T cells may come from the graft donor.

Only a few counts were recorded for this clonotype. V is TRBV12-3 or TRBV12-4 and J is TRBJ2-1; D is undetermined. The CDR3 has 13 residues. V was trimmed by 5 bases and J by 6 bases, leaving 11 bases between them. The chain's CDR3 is CASSKFGANEQFF. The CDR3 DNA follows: TGTGCCAGCAGTAAGTTCGGAGCCAATGAGCAGTTCTTC.

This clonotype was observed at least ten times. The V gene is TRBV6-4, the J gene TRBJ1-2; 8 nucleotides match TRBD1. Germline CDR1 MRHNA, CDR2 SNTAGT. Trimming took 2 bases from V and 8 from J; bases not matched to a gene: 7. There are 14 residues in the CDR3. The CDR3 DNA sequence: TGTGCCAGCAGTGACGCAGGGGGCGCCGGAGGCTACACCTTC. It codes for CASSDAGGAGGYTF.

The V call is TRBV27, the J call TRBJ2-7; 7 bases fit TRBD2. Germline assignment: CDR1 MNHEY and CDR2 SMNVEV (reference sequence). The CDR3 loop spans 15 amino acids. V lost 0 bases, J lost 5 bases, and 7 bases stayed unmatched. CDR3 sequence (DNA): TGTGCCAGCAGTTTATCGCGGACTAGTTACGACGAGCAGTACTTC. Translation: CASSLSRTSYDEQYF.

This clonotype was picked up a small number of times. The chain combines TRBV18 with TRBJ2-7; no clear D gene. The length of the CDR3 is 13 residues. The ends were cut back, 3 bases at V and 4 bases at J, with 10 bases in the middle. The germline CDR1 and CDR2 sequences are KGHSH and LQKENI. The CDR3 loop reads CASSPTTYYEQYF. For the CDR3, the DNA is TGTGCCAGCTCACCGACGACATATTACGAGCAGTACTTC.

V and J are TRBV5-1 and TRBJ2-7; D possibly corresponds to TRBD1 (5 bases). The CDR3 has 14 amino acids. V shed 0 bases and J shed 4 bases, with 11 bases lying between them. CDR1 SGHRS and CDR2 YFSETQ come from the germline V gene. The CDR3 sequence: CASSLGQLRYEQYF. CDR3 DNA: TGCGCCAGCAGCTTGGGACAGCTACGTTACGAGCAGTACTTC. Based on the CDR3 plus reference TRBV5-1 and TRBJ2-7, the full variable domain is KAGVTQTPRYLIKTRGQQVTLSCSPISGHRSVSWYQQTPGQGLQFLFEYFSETQRNKGNFPGRFSGRQFSNSRSEMNVSTLELGDSALYLCASSLGQLRYEQYFGPGTRLTVT.

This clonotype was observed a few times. CDR3 amino acids: CASSFVPTYEQYF. The CDR3 region has the DNA TGCGCCAGCAGCTTTGTCCCGACCTACGAGCAGTACTTC. The J gene is TRBJ2-7, the V gene TRBV5-1; D call uncertain. This CDR3 has 13 residues. The V gene lost 2 bases and the J gene lost 2 bases, with 8 bases spanning the gap. Germline CDR1 SGHRS, CDR2 YFSETQ.

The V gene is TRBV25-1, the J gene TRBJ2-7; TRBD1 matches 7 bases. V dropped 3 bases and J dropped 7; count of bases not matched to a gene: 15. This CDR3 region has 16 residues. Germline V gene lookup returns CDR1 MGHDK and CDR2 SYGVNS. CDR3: CASSELRTGRVREQYF. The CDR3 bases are TGTGCCAGCAGTGAGCTACGGACAGGCAGGGTGAGGGAGCAGTACTTC.

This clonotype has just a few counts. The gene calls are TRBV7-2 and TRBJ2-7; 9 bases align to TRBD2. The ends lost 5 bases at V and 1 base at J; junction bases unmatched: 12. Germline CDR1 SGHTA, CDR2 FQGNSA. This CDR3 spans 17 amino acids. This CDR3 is CASSQSPPLAGSYEQYF. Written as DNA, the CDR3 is TGTGCCAGCAGCCAGTCACCTCCTCTAGCGGGGTCCTACGAGCAGTACTTC.

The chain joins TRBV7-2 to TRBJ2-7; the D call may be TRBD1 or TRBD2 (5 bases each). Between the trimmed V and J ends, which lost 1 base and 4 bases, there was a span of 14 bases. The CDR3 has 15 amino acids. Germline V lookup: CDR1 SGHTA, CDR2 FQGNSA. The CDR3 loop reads CASSLVAGSFYEQYF. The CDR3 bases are TGTGCCAGCAGCTTAGTGGCAGGGAGTTTTTACGAGCAGTACTTC. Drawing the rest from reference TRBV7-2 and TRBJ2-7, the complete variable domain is GAGVSQSPSNKVTEKGKDVELRCDPISGHTALYWYRQSLGQGLEFLIYFQGNSAPDKSGLPSDRFSAERTGGSVSTLTIQRTQQEDSAVYLCASSLVAGSFYEQYFGPGTRLTVT.

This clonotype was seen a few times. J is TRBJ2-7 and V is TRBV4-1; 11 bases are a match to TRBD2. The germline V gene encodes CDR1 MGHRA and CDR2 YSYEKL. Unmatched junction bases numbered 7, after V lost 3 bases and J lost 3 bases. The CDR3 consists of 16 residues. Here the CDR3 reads CASSQAASGRHYEQYF. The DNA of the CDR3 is TGCGCCAGCAGCCAGGCAGCTAGCGGGAGGCACTACGAGCAGTACTTC.

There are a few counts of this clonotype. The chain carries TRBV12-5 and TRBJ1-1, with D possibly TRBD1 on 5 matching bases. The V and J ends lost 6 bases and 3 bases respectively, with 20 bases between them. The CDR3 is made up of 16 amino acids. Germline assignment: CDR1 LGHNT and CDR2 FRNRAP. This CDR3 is CASGEEFGGTHTEAFF. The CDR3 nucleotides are TGTGCTAGTGGGGAGGAGTTCGGAGGGACCCACACTGAAGCTTTCTTT.

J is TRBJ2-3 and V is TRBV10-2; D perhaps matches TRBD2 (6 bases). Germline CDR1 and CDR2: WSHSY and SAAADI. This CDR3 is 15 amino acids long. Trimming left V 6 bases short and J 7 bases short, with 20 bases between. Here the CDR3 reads CASRSVEGLSYTQYF. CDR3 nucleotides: TGCGCCAGCAGGTCGGTGGAGGGCCTGAGTTATACGCAGTATTTT.